This TCR beta chain originates from a study of cytomegalovirus exposure and HLA in healthy donors. As for the study in general: Ancestry clustering placed roughly 86% of several hundred genotyped donors in the Caucasian-associated cluster.

This CDR3 is built from 15 residues. V gave up 3 bases and J gave up 2 bases; unmatched junction bases: 2. The germline V gene has CDR1 KGHSH and CDR2 LQKENI. This PCR relied on a set of 60 Vbeta primers and 13 Jbeta primers. TCRdb keeps only in-frame clones here, not all; method: immunoSEQ multiplex PCR. The data contain 95,000 to 100,000 clones, approximately 76% of them singletons. The V and J genes are TRBV18 and TRBJ1-3; 9 nucleotides agree with TRBD1. This receptor was taken from a woman in her sixties or seventies in good health and CMV-seropositive. Sequencing input: PBMCs. CDR3 sequence reads: CASSPNRGPGNTIYF. Here the CDR3 DNA reads TGTGCCAGCTCACCGAACAGGGGGCCTGGAAACACCATATATTTT.